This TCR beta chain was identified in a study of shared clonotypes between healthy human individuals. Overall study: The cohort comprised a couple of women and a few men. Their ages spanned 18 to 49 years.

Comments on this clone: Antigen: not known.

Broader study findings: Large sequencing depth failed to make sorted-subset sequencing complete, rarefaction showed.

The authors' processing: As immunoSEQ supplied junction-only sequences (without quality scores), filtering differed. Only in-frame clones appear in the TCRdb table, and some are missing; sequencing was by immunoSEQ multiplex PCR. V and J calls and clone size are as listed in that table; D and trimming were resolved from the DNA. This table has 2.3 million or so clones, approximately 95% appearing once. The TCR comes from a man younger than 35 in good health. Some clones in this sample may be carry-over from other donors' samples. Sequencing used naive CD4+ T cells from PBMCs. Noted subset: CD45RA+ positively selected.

The CDR3 region is CASSLTGGSGPNEQFF. CDR3 DNA sequence: TGTGCCAGCAGCTTAACGGGTGGGTCCGGGCCCAATGAGCAGTTCTTC. This chain connects TRBV7-3 to TRBJ2-1, with unresolved D. Germline V gene sequence: CDR1 SGHTA, CDR2 FQGTGA. This CDR3 contains 16 residues. Deletions cut 0 bases from V and 6 bases from J, with 15 bases between.